These T cell receptor beta chains were read from a single sample in a study of OX40 agonist ivuxolimab in advanced cancers. Profiled with immunoSEQ multiplex PCR; TCRdb holds only in-frame clones, not every one. The sample contains approximately 47,000 clones, approximately 91% of which appear only once. The source material was CD4+ or CD8+ T cells sorted from blood, sampled in a trial of the OX40 agonist ivuxolimab. These receptors were taken from an adult with an advanced solid tumor such as melanoma, head and neck, liver or kidney cancer. The CDR3 runs from the conserved cysteine through the conserved F or W.

v_call cdr3_aa
TRBV30 CAWRRTSGSKETQYF
TRBV6-6 CASSYSERVGTDTQYF
TRBV7-9 CASSSQWEGAVQHF
TRBV7-3 CASSLGQAPSYEQYF
TRBV6-5 CASRLGGTGNRGYTF
TRBV20-1 CSARSGSEQYF
TRBV5-1 CASSRGTGSHEQYF
TRBV11-2 CASSPGGGTGQPQHF
TRBV5-6 CASSLRTGRNTGELFF
TRBV14 CASSQVTGGAWQETQYF
TRBV2 CASSGGTLYGYTF
TRBV19 CASTRTSGSLSDTQYF
TRBV6-5 CASSYGTGAKTTEYF
TRBV7-6 CASSLVLGGKGGAKNTEAFF
TRBV5-1 CASSLDRGNTEAFF
TRBV19 CASSIEGLAGGPRGNEQFF
TRBV28 CASISPTGRAQPQHF
TRBV5-1 CASSLFPGADNEQFF
TRBV7-2 CASSLGRTGRTGELFF
TRBV7-9 CASTPQGAMTGELFF
TRBV5-1 CASSPTAVSNTGELFF
TRBV27 CASRSGQGYHGYTF
TRBV9 CASSRSAGGTDTQYF
TRBV19 CASLLQYSNQPQHF
TRBV6-5 CASRNSGTAVAQYF
TRBV27 CASSIQGADTEAFF
TRBV19 CASSIWTSPNEQFF
TRBV19 CASSIPRGTGELFF
TRBV7-8 CASSHGTSGRFVETQYF
TRBV30 CAWGPGTSTYEQYF
TRBV6-6 CASSLDEAGNTEAFF
TRBV7-2 CASSLYVSGRGETQYF
TRBV7-3 CASSLNTGELFF
TRBV4-1 CASSQDASGRGTDTQYF
TRBV9 CASSAPNSANEQFF
TRBV7-7 CASSGSLGSGELFF
TRBV5-4 CASSPGQGSSYEQYF
TRBV7-2 CASLQGPGNEQFF
TRBV29-1 CSAERWGATEAFF
TRBV5-1 CASSQRETRGDTQYF
TRBV11-3 CASSTPWGEYEQYF
TRBV18 CASSPTSGTDETQYF
TRBV18 CASSPPFTGKNTEAFF
TRBV2 CASSSGGYNEQFF
TRBV5-1 CASSRTSGSGTQYF
TRBV27 CASSFHGTNQPQHF
TRBV28 CASSLSGRNYGYTF
TRBV6-1 CASRKMNYGYTF
TRBV6-1 CASSTGTANNYGYTF
TRBV5-1 CASSLVGTSDEQFF
TRBV27 CASSLPGDSYEQYF
TRBV5-1 CASTPISGANLLYNEQFF